The TCR beta chain described here comes from a study of cytomegalovirus exposure and HLA in healthy donors. Study-level points and caveats: In a later analysis, TCR beta V- and J-gene trimming showed a link to a missense DCLRE1C variant. Among immune exposure information, only CMV serostatus was available.

Amplification used 60 Vbeta primers and 13 Jbeta primers. The method was immunoSEQ multiplex PCR; TCRdb's version includes in-frame clones alone and lacks a portion of them. The top ten hold 2% to 2.5% of the sample, which has under 150,000 clones, less than 90% seen once. As regards this clone: Its antigen is currently unknown.

Regarding donors, all were healthy bone marrow donors. The source of this sequence is a boy younger than 10 in good health and CMV-seronegative. Sample: PBMCs.

This CDR3 is CASSLTGTGELFF. The CDR3 nucleotides are TGTGCCAGCAGCTTAACCGGGACCGGGGAGCTGTTTTTT. This chain joins TRBV5-4 and TRBJ2-2, with D hard to call. The ends were cut back, 2 bases at V and 5 bases at J, with 7 bases in the middle. Germline loops: CDR1 SGHNT, CDR2 YYREEE (reference sequence). This CDR3 contains 13 residues.